These 32 T cell receptor beta chains came from one sample sequenced in a study of T-cell reconstitution after alpha-beta-depleted transplantation in children. Preparation of the TCRbeta library involved a method that used unique molecular identifiers. One entry per CDR3 protein, called by TCRdb with MiXCR from the PCR reads. The data hold around 22,000 distinct CDR3 sequences, with approximately 10% observed a single time. The specimen comprised PBMCs from the stem cell graft donor, sampled from the stem cell graft. The receptors were sampled from a human donor who donated a stem cell graft to a child with chronic granulomatous disease.

This clonotype is medium-sized. J is TRBJ1-3 and V is TRBV18; a weak D match, TRBD1 (5 bases). Looked up from germline, CDR1 is KGHSH and CDR2 is LQKENI. There are 14 residues in the CDR3. With 8 bases removed from V and 5 bases from J, the gap between germline ends came to 16 bases. The CDR3 region has the DNA TGTGCCAGCACTTCCGGGACGGACCGAAACACCATATATTTT. It translates to CASTSGTDRNTIYF.

V usage is TRBV18 and J usage is TRBJ2-1; D is ambiguous. Germline lookup yields CDR1 KGHSH and CDR2 LQKENI. The CDR3 has 13 amino acids. V was cut by 3 bases and J by 8 bases, with 11 bases left in between. CDR3 DNA sequence: TGTGCCAGCTCACCCCCAGAACGGCATGAGCAGTTCTTC. Translated, it gives CASSPPERHEQFF.

This sequence joins TRBV7-7 and TRBJ2-1; 13 bases line up with TRBD2. V was pared by 5 bases and J by 8 bases, with 9 bases of the junction left unmatched. Germline V gene sequence: CDR1 SSHAT, CDR2 FNYEAQ (reference sequence). CDR3 length: 16 amino acids. The CDR3 here is CASSPGLAGVGYEQFF. Written as DNA, the CDR3 is TGTGCCAGCAGCCCAGGACTAGCGGGAGTTGGGTATGAGCAGTTCTTC.

This clonotype was found many times. The chain combines TRBV5-1 with TRBJ2-1; D is undetermined. Trimming removed 0 bases from V and 8 bases from J, with 6 bases in between. Looked up from germline, CDR1 is SGHRS and CDR2 is YFSETQ. The CDR3 contains 12 residues. The CDR3 spells CASSLDGYEQFF. The DNA for the CDR3 is TGCGCCAGCAGCTTGGACGGGTATGAGCAGTTCTTC.

This clonotype was recorded many times. This chain connects TRBV20-1 to TRBJ2-1; the match to TRBD2 covers 8 bases. CDR1 and CDR2 (germline): DFQATT, SNEGSKA (reference sequence). V gave up 3 bases and J gave up 8 bases; unmatched junction bases: 6. This CDR3 is built from 13 residues. This chain's CDR3 is CSARSGSNHEQFF. CDR3 DNA: TGCAGTGCTAGGAGCGGGAGTAACCATGAGCAGTTCTTC.

There are many counts of this clonotype. V is TRBV9 and J is TRBJ2-5, with TRBD1 matching 10 bases. This CDR3 has 15 amino acids. CDR1 SGDLS and CDR2 YYNGEE come from the germline V gene. Trimming removed 3 bases from V and 6 bases from J; junction bases left unmatched: 8. CDR3 amino acids: CASSAGTGALKTQYF. The CDR3 region has the DNA TGTGCCAGCAGCGCTGGGACAGGGGCCTTGAAGACCCAGTACTTC.

This clonotype was counted between two and nine times. CDR3 in DNA: TGTGCCAGCAGCTTATCTTACCCAGTCAACTATGGCTACACCTTC. This gives the protein CASSLSYPVNYGYTF. This rearrangement joins TRBV7-9 to TRBJ1-2; unclear D gene. Germline V lookup: CDR1 SEHNR, CDR2 FQNEAQ (reference sequence). V was trimmed by 2 bases and J by 2 bases, leaving 12 bases between them. There are 15 residues in the CDR3.

At least ten counts were recorded for this clonotype. The CDR3 loop reads CASSLDGGLNEQFF. The CDR3 nucleotides are TGCGCCAGCAGCTTGGATGGAGGACTCAATGAGCAGTTCTTC. The chain is built from TRBV5-1 and TRBJ2-1; D is perhaps TRBD2 (5 bases). V was pared by 0 bases and J by 6 bases, with 10 bases between. Looked up from germline, CDR1 is SGHRS and CDR2 is YFSETQ. CDR3 size: 14 residues.

This clonotype was counted at least ten times. The genes are TRBV6-5 and TRBJ2-3; possibly TRBD1 for D (6 bases). This CDR3 has 14 residues. Trimming removed 2 bases at V and 2 bases at J, with 8 bases between. From germline, CDR1 is MNHEY and CDR2 SVGAGI. The CDR3 sequence is CASSYRGSTDTQYF. In DNA, the CDR3 is TGTGCCAGCAGTTACAGGGGGTCCACAGATACGCAGTATTTT.

There are many counts of this clonotype. The genes are TRBV27 and TRBJ2-1; 10 bases line up with TRBD1. V dropped 6 bases and J dropped 4; count of bases not matched to a gene: 6. The germline V gene has CDR1 MNHEY and CDR2 SMNVEV (reference sequence). CDR3 length equals 15 residues. Here the CDR3 DNA reads TGTGCCAGCAGCCGGGGACAGGGGTTTTACAATGAGCAGTTCTTC. Protein sequence: CASSRGQGFYNEQFF.

This clonotype has ten or more counts. This chain connects TRBV5-1 to TRBJ2-5, with unresolved D. V lost 6 bases, J lost 4 bases, and 19 bases lay in between. This CDR3 comprises 15 residues. Germline CDR1 reads SGHRS; CDR2 reads YFSETQ. CDR3 DNA sequence: TGCGCCAGCACCCTTGGCGACCTGCTAGGAGAGACCCAGTACTTC. This encodes CASTLGDLLGETQYF. The complete variable domain, with remaining parts taken from reference TRBV5-1 and TRBJ2-5, reads KAGVTQTPRYLIKTRGQQVTLSCSPISGHRSVSWYQQTPGQGLQFLFEYFSETQRNKGNFPGRFSGRQFSNSRSEMNVSTLELGDSALYLCASTLGDLLGETQYFGPGTRLLVL.

This clonotype showed up many times. The rearrangement joins TRBV27 to TRBJ2-1; 10 positions match TRBD2. CDR3 size: 15 residues. The junction had 5 bases not matched to a gene; V was cut back by 2 bases and J by 7 bases. Germline V gene sequence: CDR1 MNHEY, CDR2 SMNVEV (reference sequence). The chain's CDR3 is CASSLGSGGNNEQFF. In DNA, the CDR3 is TGTGCCAGCAGTTTAGGTAGCGGGGGGAATAATGAGCAGTTCTTC.

The V gene is TRBV27, the J gene TRBJ2-6; D uncertain. This CDR3 region has 16 residues. The V and J ends lost 2 bases and 2 bases respectively, with 10 bases between them. The germline V gene encodes CDR1 MNHEY and CDR2 SMNVEV (reference sequence). Here the CDR3 DNA reads TGTGCCAGCAGTTTAGGGCTCCCGACTGGGGCCAACGTCCTGACTTTC. This codes for CASSLGLPTGANVLTF. The whole variable domain, filled in from reference TRBV27 and TRBJ2-6, reads EAQVTQNPRYLITVTGKKLTVTCSQNMNHEYMSWYRQDPGLGLRQIYYSMNVEVTDKGDVPEGYKVSRKEKRNFPLILESPSPNQTSLYFCASSLGLPTGANVLTFGAGSRLTVL.

At least ten counts were recorded for this clonotype. V usage is TRBV7-2 and J usage is TRBJ2-5; perhaps TRBD2 as D (6 bases). CDR3 length equals 14 residues. Germline V gene sequence: CDR1 SGHTA, CDR2 FQGNSA. V was pared by 1 base and J by 3 bases, with 9 bases between. DNA for the CDR3: TGTGCCAGCAGCTTAGGTCTAGCGAAAGAGACCCAGTACTTC. It yields the protein CASSLGLAKETQYF.

This clonotype was picked up many times. The genes are TRBV29-1 and TRBJ1-1, with D perhaps matching TRBD1 (5 bases). Germline V gene sequence: CDR1 SQVTM, CDR2 ANQGSEA. V was trimmed by 1 base and J by 1 base, leaving 10 bases between them. CDR3 size: 14 residues. CDR3 residues: CSVEAAGTNTEAFF. The DNA of the CDR3 is TGCAGCGTTGAAGCGGCAGGGACGAACACTGAAGCTTTCTTT. The complete variable domain, with remaining parts taken from reference TRBV29-1 and TRBJ1-1, reads SAVISQKPSRDICQRGTSLTIQCQVDSQVTMMFWYRQQPGQSLTLIATANQGSEATYESGFVIDKFPISRPNLTFSTLTVSNMSPEDSSIYLCSVEAAGTNTEAFFGQGTRLTVV.

The sample holds many counts of this clonotype. The V and J genes are TRBV25-1 and TRBJ2-6, with D perhaps TRBD1 (7 bases). V lost 2 bases to trimming and J lost 4 bases, with 21 bases between them. The CDR3 spans 19 residues. Germline V lookup: CDR1 MGHDK, CDR2 SYGVNS. The CDR3 DNA sequence: TGTGCCAGCAGTGAAGCAACCGGGACAGCGGGCTTCGGGGCCAACGTCCTGACTTTC. Its translation is CASSEATGTAGFGANVLTF.

Many counts were recorded for this clonotype. The rearrangement uses TRBV7-2 and TRBJ2-7; 12 bases match TRBD2. After removal of 1 base from V and 6 bases from J, the junction contained 4 bases not matched to a gene. Per the germline V gene, CDR1 is SGHTA and CDR2 is FQGNSA. The CDR3 covers 15 residues. The CDR3: CASSLVASGGAEQYF. CDR3 nucleotide sequence: TGTGCCAGCAGCTTAGTCGCTAGCGGGGGGGCCGAGCAGTACTTC.

Ten or more counts support this clonotype. CDR3 region: CASSLGEEYNEQFF. The DNA for the CDR3 is TGTGCCAGCAGCCTAGGGGAGGAGTACAATGAGCAGTTCTTC. V is TRBV7-6 and J is TRBJ2-1; weak D call: TRBD2 (6 bases). V lost 5 bases and J 4 bases, leaving 12 bases between the germline ends. The CDR3 is 14 residues long. In germline, CDR1 is SGHVS, CDR2 FNYEAQ.

This clonotype has ten or more counts. This chain connects TRBV14 to TRBJ1-2; D is ambiguous. Germline V gives CDR1 SGHDN, CDR2 FVKESK. This CDR3 region has 13 residues. V dropped 1 base and J dropped 1 base, with 4 bases sitting between them. CDR3: CASSQGVNYGYTF. The CDR3 region has the DNA TGTGCCAGCAGCCAAGGGGTTAACTATGGCTACACCTTC.

On this clonotype itself: An end of the junction differs from the germline gene, which may be a read error. The V call is TRBV7-7, the J call TRBJ2-5, with a possible D match to TRBD2 (6 bases). CDR3 length: 16 residues. CDR1 is SSHAT and CDR2 is FNYEAQ in the germline V gene (reference sequence). CDR3 amino acids: CASSPRSIAGQETQYF. CDR3 sequence (DNA): TGTGCTAGCAGCCCCCGGTCGATTGCGGGACAAGAGACCCAGTACTTC.

This chain joins TRBV5-1 and TRBJ1-1; D unclear. Germline CDR1 SGHRS, CDR2 YFSETQ. V was cut by 0 bases and J by 1 base, with 10 bases left in between. This CDR3 has 15 amino acids. CDR3 sequence: CASSLGVRGNTEAFF. As DNA, the CDR3 is TGCGCCAGCAGCTTGGGAGTACGGGGGAACACTGAAGCTTTCTTT.

In this sample, this clonotype turned up a few times. This chain uses TRBV29-1 with TRBJ2-1; TRBD2 matches at 11 bases. V shed 6 bases, J shed 4 bases, and the junction held 5 bases outside the gene matches. There are 14 residues in the CDR3. Germline values: CDR1 SQVTM, CDR2 ANQGSEA. The CDR3 DNA reads as TGCAGCGTGCGAACTAGCGGGAGATACAATGAGCAGTTCTTC. Its translation: CSVRTSGRYNEQFF.

This clonotype was recorded many times. CDR3 amino acids: CASSLDRSDSGNTIYF. The CDR3 DNA is TGTGCCAGCAGCCTCGACAGGTCCGACTCTGGAAACACCATATATTTT. The rearrangement joins TRBV12-3 or TRBV12-4 to TRBJ1-3; D is possibly TRBD1 (6 bases). V lost 6 bases to trimming and J lost 0 bases, with 15 bases between them. The CDR3 covers 16 residues.

This clonotype was seen many times. The J gene is TRBJ1-2, the V gene TRBV5-1; no firm D call. The V gene lost 0 bases and the J gene lost 6 bases, with 12 bases spanning the gap. The germline CDR1 and CDR2 sequences are SGHRS and YFSETQ. The CDR3 contains 14 residues. The CDR3 loop is CASSLERFFDGYTF. In DNA, the CDR3 is TGCGCCAGCAGCTTGGAACGGTTTTTCGATGGCTACACCTTC.

This clonotype was seen ten or more times. This chain connects TRBV2 to TRBJ2-5, with 9 bases identical to TRBD1. CDR1 SNHLY and CDR2 FYNNEI come from the germline V gene. There are 15 residues in the CDR3. The ends lost 6 bases at V and 2 bases at J; junction bases unmatched: 7. The CDR3, as DNA: TGTGCCAGCAGGCTGACAGGGGGAAGGCAAGAGACCCAGTACTTC. Its protein product is CASRLTGGRQETQYF.

This clonotype was counted many times. V usage is TRBV12-5 and J usage is TRBJ2-2, with TRBD2 identical over 13 bases. This CDR3 spans 22 amino acids. Losses at the gene ends were 3 bases for V and 2 bases for J; bases not matched to a gene: 18. CDR1 LGHNT and CDR2 FRNRAP come from the germline V gene. The CDR3 sequence: CASGFLPSGLGLAGVNTGELFF. DNA of the CDR3: TGTGCTAGTGGTTTCCTACCCTCTGGTTTAGGACTAGCGGGAGTTAACACCGGGGAGCTGTTTTTT.

This clonotype has a count of ten or more. The chain has TRBV9 and TRBJ1-1; possible D gene TRBD1, 6 bases. This CDR3 is built from 17 residues. Deletions cut 0 bases from V and 0 bases from J, with 15 bases between. Germline V CDR1 and CDR2: SGDLS, YYNGEE. CDR3 protein: CASSVDPAGGMNTEAFF. Written as DNA, the CDR3 is TGTGCCAGCAGCGTAGATCCCGCCGGGGGCATGAACACTGAAGCTTTCTTT.

This clonotype came up many times. The V gene is TRBV5-1, the J gene TRBJ1-1, with TRBD1 as a possible D gene (5 bases). CDR3 size: 13 residues. Germline V gives CDR1 SGHRS, CDR2 YFSETQ. V dropped 1 base and J dropped 2 bases, with 6 bases sitting between them. The CDR3 loop is CASSLQGNTEAFF. The CDR3, as DNA: TGCGCCAGCAGCTTGCAGGGTAACACTGAAGCTTTCTTT.

The chain recombines TRBV20-1 with TRBJ2-7, with 8 bases that match TRBD1. CDR1 and CDR2 from the germline V gene are DFQATT and SNEGSKA (reference sequence). The CDR3 extends over 14 amino acids. With V trimmed by 2 bases and J by 3 bases, 6 bases remained unmatched. Here the CDR3 reads CSARSPGQGYEQYF. In nucleotides, the CDR3 is TGCAGTGCTAGATCCCCAGGACAGGGCTACGAGCAGTACTTC.

This clonotype has a count of ten or more. This rearrangement joins TRBV28 to TRBJ2-5; D is unresolved. V was clipped by 2 bases and J by 0 bases, with 7 bases between them. The germline V gene encodes CDR1 MDHEN and CDR2 SYDVKM. This CDR3 comprises 14 residues. The CDR3 DNA follows: TGTGCCAGCAGTTTACGCCAGGACCAAGAGACCCAGTACTTC. It encodes CASSLRQDQETQYF.

V gene TRBV5-2 combines with J gene TRBJ2-2; the table's D call of TRBD2 was not tested on the DNA. TRBV5-2 constitutes a pseudogene. This CDR3 spans 16 amino acids. The CDR3 reads CAMGPEPGPRSGELFF. The CDR3 DNA is TGTGCCATGGGCCCTGAGCCGGGCCCACGGAGCGGGGAGCTGTTTTTT.

This clonotype was detected many times. The J gene is TRBJ2-1, the V gene TRBV10-2; D may be TRBD1 or TRBD2 (5 bases each). The germline V and J ends were trimmed by 4 bases and 10 bases, with 17 bases remaining between them. Germline CDR1 WSHSY, CDR2 SAAADI. The CDR3 covers 14 residues. The CDR3 DNA sequence: TGCGCCAGCAGTGCTTCCGGGACGAGGGAGGAGCAGTTCTTC. Its translation: CASSASGTREEQFF.